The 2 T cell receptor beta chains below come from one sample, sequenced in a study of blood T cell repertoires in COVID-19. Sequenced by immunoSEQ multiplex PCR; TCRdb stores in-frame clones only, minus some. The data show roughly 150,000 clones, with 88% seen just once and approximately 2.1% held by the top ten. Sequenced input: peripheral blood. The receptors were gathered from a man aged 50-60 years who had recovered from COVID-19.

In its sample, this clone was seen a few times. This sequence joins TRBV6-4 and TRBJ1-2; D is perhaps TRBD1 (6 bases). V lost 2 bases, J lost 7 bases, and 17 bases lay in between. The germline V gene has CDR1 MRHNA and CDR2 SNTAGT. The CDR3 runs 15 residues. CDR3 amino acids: CASSDGPGASGGYTF. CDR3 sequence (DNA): TGTGCCAGCAGTGACGGGCCAGGGGCCTCGGGTGGCTACACCTTC.

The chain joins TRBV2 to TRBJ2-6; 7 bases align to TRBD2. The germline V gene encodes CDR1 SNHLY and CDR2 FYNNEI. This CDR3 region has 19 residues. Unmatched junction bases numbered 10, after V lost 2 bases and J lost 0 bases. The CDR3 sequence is CASSERRTSAHSGANVLTF. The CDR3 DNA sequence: TGTGCCAGCAGTGAAAGGAGAACTAGCGCCCACTCTGGGGCCAACGTCCTGACTTTC.